One sample yielded the 10 T cell receptor beta chains listed below, sequenced in a study of identical twins. From the 5' RACE reads, TCRdb called clonotypes with MiXCR, one entry per CDR3 protein. In the table there are 200,000 to 250,000 distinct CDR3 sequences, around 7% of which are singletons. This sample was also put to use in a study of yellow fever vaccine responses in identical twins.

Sequenced: memory (CD45RO+) T cells sorted from blood. The receptor set was obtained from a woman between 18 and 30 years old in good health.

This clonotype was detected only a few times. The chain recombines TRBV29-1 with TRBJ1-2; 7 nucleotides align to TRBD1. Germline lookup yields CDR1 SQVTM and CDR2 ANQGSEA. The CDR3 totals 15 residues. Unmatched junction bases numbered 12, after V lost 4 bases and J lost 4 bases. CDR3 DNA sequence: TGCAGCGTTGTAGCCTGGACAGGAGCCTTCTATGGCTACACCTTC. This translates into CSVVAWTGAFYGYTF.

Only a few counts were recorded for this clonotype. J is TRBJ1-1 and V is TRBV29-1; D gene uncertain. This CDR3 has 14 amino acids. V dropped 5 bases and J dropped 3 bases, with 16 bases sitting between them. Germline loops: CDR1 SQVTM, CDR2 ANQGSEA. The CDR3 is CSVLEVAGYTEAFF. DNA for the CDR3: TGCAGCGTTCTTGAAGTTGCCGGGTACACTGAAGCTTTCTTT.

This clonotype was seen a handful of times. V is TRBV7-8 and J is TRBJ2-2; perhaps TRBD2 as D (6 bases). Germline V gene sequence: CDR1 SGHVS, CDR2 FQNEAQ. This CDR3 is 14 amino acids long. V gave up 5 bases and J gave up 8 bases, with 15 bases separating them. CDR3 DNA: TGTGCCAGCAGCCCTCGGAGGGTATGGGGGGAGCTGTTTTTT. Protein product: CASSPRRVWGELFF.

This clonotype was seen only a few times. V is TRBV7-9 and J is TRBJ2-7; D is perhaps TRBD1 (6 bases). Between the trimmed V and J ends, which lost 6 bases and 0 bases, there was a span of 15 bases. Germline values: CDR1 SEHNR, CDR2 FQNEAQ (reference sequence). The CDR3 extends over 15 amino acids. For the CDR3, the DNA is TGTGCCAGCAGTGGGGGACATCGGACCTCCTACGAGCAGTACTTC. Its protein is CASSGGHRTSYEQYF.

This clonotype was counted only a few times. This rearrangement joins TRBV5-1 to TRBJ2-3; TRBD2 matches at 12 bases. Germline trimming cut 6 bases from V and 6 bases from J; bases unmatched to any gene: 8. The CDR3 totals 15 residues. Germline lookup yields CDR1 SGHRS and CDR2 YFSETQ. CDR3 nucleotide sequence: TGCGCCAGCAACGGACTAGCGGGAACGTTCGATACGCAGTATTTT. This translates into CASNGLAGTFDTQYF. Full variable domain (remainder filled in from reference TRBV5-1 and TRBJ2-3): KAGVTQTPRYLIKTRGQQVTLSCSPISGHRSVSWYQQTPGQGLQFLFEYFSETQRNKGNFPGRFSGRQFSNSRSEMNVSTLELGDSALYLCASNGLAGTFDTQYFGPGTRLTVL.

The CDR3 coding sequence is TGTGCCAGCAGCACCCGCGGGGGACTAGCTCACGACGAGCAGTACTTC. Translating it yields CASSTRGGLAHDEQYF. The chain has TRBV7-8 and TRBJ2-7; 9 bases align to TRBD2. This CDR3 contains 16 residues. Trimming cost V 5 bases and J 5 bases; bases outside gene matches: 13. The germline V gene encodes CDR1 SGHVS and CDR2 FQNEAQ. The variable domain in full, with the rest retrieved from reference TRBV7-8 and TRBJ2-7, is GAGVSQSPRYKVAKRGQDVALRCDPISGHVSLFWYQQALGQGPEFLTYFQNEAQLDKSGLPSDRFFAERPEGSVSTLKIQRTQQEDSAVYLCASSTRGGLAHDEQYFGPGTRLTVT.

This clonotype was detected only a few times. The genes are TRBV11-2 and TRBJ1-4; 10 bases line up with TRBD1. The CDR3 sequence is 18 residues long. Germline trimming cut 2 bases from V and 7 bases from J; bases unmatched to any gene: 13. Germline V gives CDR1 SGHAT, CDR2 FQNNGV. DNA for the CDR3: TGTGCCAGCAGCTTAAAACCCCCCGGGACAGGGGTTACTGAAAAACTGTTTTTT. Amino acid sequence: CASSLKPPGTGVTEKLFF.

This clonotype was seen only a few times. The rearrangement joins TRBV20-1 to TRBJ1-4; unclear D gene. Trimming removed 4 bases from V and 7 bases from J, with 10 bases in between. This CDR3 has 12 residues. Germline V gene data show CDR1 as DFQATT and CDR2 as SNEGSKA (reference sequence). CDR3 coding DNA: TGCAGTGCTACCGGGAGGAGTGAAAAACTGTTTTTT. Protein: CSATGRSEKLFF.

CDR3 sequence: CASSFPGQGELQKLFF. As DNA, the CDR3 is TGTGCCAGCAGCTTTCCAGGACAGGGTGAATTGCAGAAACTGTTTTTT. The J gene is TRBJ1-4, the V gene TRBV7-8, with 8 bases identical to TRBD1. With V trimmed by 3 bases and J by 11 bases, 14 bases remained unmatched. The CDR3 extends over 16 amino acids. CDR1 and CDR2 (germline): SGHVS, FQNEAQ.

The chain is built from TRBV5-1 and TRBJ2-3, with TRBD2 matching over 9 bases. The CDR3 is 16 residues long. Germline V gene lookup returns CDR1 SGHRS and CDR2 YFSETQ. With V trimmed by 1 base and J by 6 bases, 9 bases remained unmatched. CDR3 bases: TGCGCCAGCAGCTTGAACGCGGCGGGAGGGGGCGATACGCAGTATTTT. This codes for CASSLNAAGGGDTQYF.